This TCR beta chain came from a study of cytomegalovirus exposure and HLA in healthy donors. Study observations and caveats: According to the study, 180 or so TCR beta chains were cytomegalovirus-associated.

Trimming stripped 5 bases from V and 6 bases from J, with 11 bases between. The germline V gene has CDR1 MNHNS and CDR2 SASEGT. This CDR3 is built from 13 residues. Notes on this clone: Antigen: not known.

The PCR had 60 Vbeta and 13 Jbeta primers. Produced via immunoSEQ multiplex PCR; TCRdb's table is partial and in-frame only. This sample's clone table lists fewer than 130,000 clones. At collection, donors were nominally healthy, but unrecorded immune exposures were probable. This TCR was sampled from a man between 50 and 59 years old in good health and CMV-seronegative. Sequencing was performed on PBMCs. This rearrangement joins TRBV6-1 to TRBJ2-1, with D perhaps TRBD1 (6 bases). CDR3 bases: TGTGCCAGCAGTACTGGACAGAGCAATGAGCAGTTCTTC. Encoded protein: CASSTGQSNEQFF.